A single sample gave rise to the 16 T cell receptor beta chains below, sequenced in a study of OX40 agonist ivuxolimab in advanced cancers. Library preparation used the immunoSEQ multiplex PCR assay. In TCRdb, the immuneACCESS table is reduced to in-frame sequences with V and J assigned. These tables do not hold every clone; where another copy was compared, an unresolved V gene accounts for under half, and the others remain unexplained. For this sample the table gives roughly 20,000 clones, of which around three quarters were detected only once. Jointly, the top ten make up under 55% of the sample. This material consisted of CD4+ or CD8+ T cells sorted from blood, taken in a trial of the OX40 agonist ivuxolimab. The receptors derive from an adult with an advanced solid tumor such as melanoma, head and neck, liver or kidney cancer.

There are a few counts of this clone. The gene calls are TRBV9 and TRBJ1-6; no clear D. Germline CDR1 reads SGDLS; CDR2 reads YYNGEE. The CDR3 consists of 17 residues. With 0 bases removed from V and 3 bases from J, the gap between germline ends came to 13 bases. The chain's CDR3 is CASSVDPDIHYNSPLHF. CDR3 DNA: TGTGCCAGCAGCGTAGATCCCGATATACACTATAATTCACCCCTCCACTTT. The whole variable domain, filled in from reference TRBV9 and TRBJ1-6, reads DSGVTQTPKHLITATGQRVTLRCSPRSGDLSVYWYQQSLDQGLQFLIQYYNGEERAKGNILERFSAQQFPDLHSELNLSSLELGDSALYFCASSVDPDIHYNSPLHFGNGTRLTVT.

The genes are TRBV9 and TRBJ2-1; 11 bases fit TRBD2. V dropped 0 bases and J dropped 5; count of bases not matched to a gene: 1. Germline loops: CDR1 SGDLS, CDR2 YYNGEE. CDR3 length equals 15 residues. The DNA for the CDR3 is TGTGCCAGCAGCGTAGAGGGACTAGCGGACAATGAGCAGTTCTTC. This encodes CASSVEGLADNEQFF.

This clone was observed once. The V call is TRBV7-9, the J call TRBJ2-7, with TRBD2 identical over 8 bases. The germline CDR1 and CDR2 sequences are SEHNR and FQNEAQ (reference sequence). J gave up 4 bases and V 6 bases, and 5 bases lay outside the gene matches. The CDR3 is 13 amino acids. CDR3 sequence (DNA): TGTGCCAGCAGGAAACTAGCGGTATACGAGCAGTACTTC. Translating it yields CASRKLAVYEQYF.

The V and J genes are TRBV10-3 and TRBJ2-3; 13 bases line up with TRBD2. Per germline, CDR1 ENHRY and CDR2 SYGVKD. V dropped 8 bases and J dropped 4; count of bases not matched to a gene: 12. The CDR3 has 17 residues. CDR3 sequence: CAIGGLTSGRVADTQYF. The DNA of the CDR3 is TGTGCCATCGGGGGACTTACTAGCGGGAGGGTTGCAGATACGCAGTATTTT.

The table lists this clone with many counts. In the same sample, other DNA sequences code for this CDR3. In DNA, the CDR3 is TGCGCCAGCAGCCAACGTTTTGGAGGGAGAAGTGGAAACACCATATATTTT. Residues: CASSQRFGGRSGNTIYF. This chain joins TRBV4-3 and TRBJ1-3; D is ambiguous. CDR3 size: 17 residues. The V gene lost 2 bases and the J gene lost 3 bases, with 17 bases spanning the gap. Germline assignment: CDR1 LGHNA and CDR2 YSLEER.

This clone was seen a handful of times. The CDR3 region is CASSGPGPTNYGYTF. DNA of the CDR3: TGTGCCAGCAGTGGTCCGGGACCCACAAACTATGGCTACACCTTC. The chain carries TRBV25-1 and TRBJ1-2, with D possibly being TRBD1 (5 bases). The CDR3 consists of 15 residues. Germline V CDR1 and CDR2: MGHDK, SYGVNS. V was shortened by 4 bases and J by 2 bases, with 14 bases between the two germline ends.

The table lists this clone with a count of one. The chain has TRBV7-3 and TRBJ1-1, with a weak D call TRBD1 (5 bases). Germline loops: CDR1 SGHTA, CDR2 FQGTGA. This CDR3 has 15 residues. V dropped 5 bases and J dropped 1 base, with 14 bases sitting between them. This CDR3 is CASSQTHGTNTEAFF. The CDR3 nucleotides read TGTGCCAGCAGCCAAACTCACGGGACGAACACTGAAGCTTTCTTT.

In nucleotides, the CDR3 is TGCGCCAGCAGCTTCATGACCGGGACTAGCGCCGGGGAGCTGTTTTTT. This translates into CASSFMTGTSAGELFF. The chain uses TRBV5-1 and TRBJ2-2, with 10 bases identical to TRBD2. The germline CDR1 and CDR2 sequences are SGHRS and YFSETQ. V was clipped by 2 bases and J by 6 bases; unmatched bases: 7. The CDR3 is made up of 16 amino acids.

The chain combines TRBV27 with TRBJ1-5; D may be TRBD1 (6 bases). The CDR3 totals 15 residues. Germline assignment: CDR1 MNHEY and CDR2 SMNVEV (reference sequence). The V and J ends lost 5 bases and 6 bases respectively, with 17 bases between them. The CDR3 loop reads CASSPRGGESQPQHF. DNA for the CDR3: TGTGCCAGCAGTCCCCGAGGGGGTGAGAGTCAGCCCCAGCATTTT.

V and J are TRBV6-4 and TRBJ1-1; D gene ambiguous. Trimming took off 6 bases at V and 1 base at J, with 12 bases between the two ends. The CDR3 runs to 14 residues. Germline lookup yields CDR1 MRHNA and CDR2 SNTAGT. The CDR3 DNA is TGTGCCAGCAGAATAGCGCACGGGAACACTGAAGCTTTCTTT. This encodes CASRIAHGNTEAFF.

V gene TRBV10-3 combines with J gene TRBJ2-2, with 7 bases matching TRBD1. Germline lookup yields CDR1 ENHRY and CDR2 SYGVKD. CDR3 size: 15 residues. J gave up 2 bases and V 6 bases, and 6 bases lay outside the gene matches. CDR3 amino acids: CAIRLDRDNTGELFF. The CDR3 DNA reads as TGTGCCATCAGACTTGACAGGGATAACACCGGGGAGCTGTTTTTT.

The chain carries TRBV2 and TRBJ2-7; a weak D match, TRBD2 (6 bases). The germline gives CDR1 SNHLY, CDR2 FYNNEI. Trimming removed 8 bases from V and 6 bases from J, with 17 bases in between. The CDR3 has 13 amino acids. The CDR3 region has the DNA TGTGCCAGCCGTAGGAGGGACCTCTCCGAGCAGTACTTC. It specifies CASRRRDLSEQYF. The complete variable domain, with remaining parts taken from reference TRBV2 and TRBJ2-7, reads EPEVTQTPSHQVTQMGQEVILRCVPISNHLYFYWYRQILGQKVEFLVSFYNNEISEKSEIFDDQFSVERPDGSNFTLKIRSTKLEDSAMYFCASRRRDLSEQYFGPGTRLTVT.

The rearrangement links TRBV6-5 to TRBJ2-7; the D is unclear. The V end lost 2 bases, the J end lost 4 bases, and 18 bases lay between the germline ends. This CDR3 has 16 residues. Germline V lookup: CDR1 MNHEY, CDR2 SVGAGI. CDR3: CASSYGVGNVGYEQYF. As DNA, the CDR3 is TGTGCCAGCAGTTACGGGGTGGGTAACGTCGGTTACGAGCAGTACTTC.

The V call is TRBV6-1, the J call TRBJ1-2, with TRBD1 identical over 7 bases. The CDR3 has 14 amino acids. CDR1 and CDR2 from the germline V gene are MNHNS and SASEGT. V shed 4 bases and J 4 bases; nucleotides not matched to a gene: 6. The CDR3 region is CASSGRQGFYGYTF. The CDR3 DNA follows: TGTGCCAGCAGTGGAAGACAGGGTTTCTATGGCTACACCTTC.

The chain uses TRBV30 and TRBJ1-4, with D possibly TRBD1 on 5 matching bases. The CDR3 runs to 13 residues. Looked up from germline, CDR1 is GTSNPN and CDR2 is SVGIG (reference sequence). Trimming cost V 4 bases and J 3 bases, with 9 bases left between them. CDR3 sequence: CAWKGQPNEKLFF. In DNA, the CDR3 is TGTGCCTGGAAGGGGCAGCCTAATGAAAAACTGTTTTTT.

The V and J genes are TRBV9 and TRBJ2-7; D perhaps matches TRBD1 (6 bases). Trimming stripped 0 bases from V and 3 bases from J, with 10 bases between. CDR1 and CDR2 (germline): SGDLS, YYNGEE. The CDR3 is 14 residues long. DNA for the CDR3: TGTGCCAGCAGCGTAGGACAGGCTATCTACGAGCAGTACTTC. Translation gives CASSVGQAIYEQYF.